The 25 T cell receptor beta chains below come from one sample, sequenced in a study of cytomegalovirus exposure and HLA in healthy donors. In the PCR, 60 Vbeta and 13 Jbeta primers were used. Assay: immunoSEQ multiplex PCR; the TCRdb copy retains only in-frame clones and omits some. Of more than 85,000 clones in the sample, around 84% were seen once. The sequenced sample consisted of PBMCs. The receptors here all came from a woman aged 25 to 39 in good health and CMV-seronegative.

This chain connects TRBV10-3 to TRBJ2-3, with D unclear. The CDR3 totals 14 residues. V lost 3 bases and J lost 0, with 7 bases in between. Germline assignment: CDR1 ENHRY and CDR2 SYGVKD. This CDR3 reads CAISDGGSTDTQYF. The CDR3 DNA reads TGTGCCATCAGTGACGGCGGTAGCACAGATACGCAGTATTTT.

The rearrangement links TRBV4-2 to TRBJ1-2; 7 bases map to TRBD1. The CDR3 length is 17 residues. V gave up 3 bases and J gave up 4 bases; unmatched junction bases: 14. The germline CDR1 and CDR2 sequences are LGHNA and YNFKEQ. The CDR3 sequence is CASSQEHIGTVLYGYTF. As DNA, the CDR3 is TGTGCCAGCAGCCAGGAACATATCGGGACAGTTCTCTATGGCTACACCTTC.

V gene TRBV5-1 combines with J gene TRBJ2-1; 11 positions match TRBD1. The CDR3 length is 16 residues. Germline assignment: CDR1 SGHRS and CDR2 YFSETQ. The V segment lost 0 bases and the J segment 3 bases; nucleotides outside the gene matches: 2. CDR3 nucleotides: TGCGCCAGCAGCTTGGTGGGGACAGGGGGCTACAATGAGCAGTTCTTC. Translated: CASSLVGTGGYNEQFF.

The rearrangement joins TRBV29-1 to TRBJ1-1; 7 bases are a match to TRBD1. CDR1 is SQVTM, CDR2 ANQGSEA, per germline. J gave up 3 bases and V 1 base, and 8 bases lay outside the gene matches. This CDR3 is 15 amino acids long. CDR3 bases: TGCAGCGTTGAAGCAGGGGGATTGTTGGACACTGAAGCTTTCTTT. Amino acid sequence: CSVEAGGLLDTEAFF.

V gene TRBV4-3 combines with J gene TRBJ1-1; D not resolved. V lost 4 bases to trimming and J lost 7 bases, with 28 bases between them. The germline CDR1 and CDR2 sequences are LGHNA and YSLEER. CDR3 length: 18 residues. The CDR3 sequence is CASSRGRAQSGYGDEAFF. CDR3 in DNA: TGCGCCAGCAGCCGAGGAAGGGCCCAAAGTGGGTACGGGGATGAAGCTTTCTTT.

The chain uses TRBV7-8 and TRBJ1-2; maybe TRBD1 (6 bases). V lost 6 bases and J 8 bases, leaving 16 bases between the germline ends. The germline gives CDR1 SGHVS, CDR2 FQNEAQ. This CDR3 has 13 amino acids. The CDR3 DNA follows: TGTGCCAGCAGTCGTGGGGGGGCCAACGGCTACACCTTC. It is translated as CASSRGGANGYTF.

A single count supports this clone. The CDR3 coding sequence is TGTGCCAGCAGTGCGGACAGGGGTGCGGAGACCCAGTACTTC. Its protein product is CASSADRGAETQYF. The rearrangement links TRBV25-1 to TRBJ2-5; 9 positions match TRBD1. From germline, CDR1 is MGHDK and CDR2 SYGVNS. Losses at the gene ends were 4 bases for V and 5 bases for J; bases not matched to a gene: 5. The CDR3 covers 14 residues.

This clone was seen a handful of times. This chain joins TRBV7-6 and TRBJ1-6; 9 nucleotides line up with TRBD1. V shed 1 base and J 7 bases; nucleotides not matched to a gene: 8. This CDR3 contains 17 residues. Germline V gives CDR1 SGHVS, CDR2 FNYEAQ. The CDR3 coding sequence is TGTGCCAGCAGCTTAGGAGGGGGGACAGGGTTGAATTCACCCCTCCACTTT. It specifies CASSLGGGTGLNSPLHF.

The gene calls are TRBV5-1 and TRBJ2-7; a weak D match, TRBD2 (6 bases). Trimming stripped 5 bases from V and 2 bases from J, with 23 bases between. The CDR3 is made up of 17 amino acids. The germline gives CDR1 SGHRS, CDR2 YFSETQ. The CDR3 is CASRRSFNVGGTYEQYF. The CDR3 bases are TGCGCCAGCAGACGGAGTTTTAACGTCGGGGGAACCTACGAGCAGTACTTC.

The chain has TRBV19 and TRBJ1-1; D is unclear. The CDR3 is 13 residues long. Germline loops: CDR1 LNHDA, CDR2 SQIVND (reference sequence). Trimming took 7 bases from V and 5 from J, leaving 14 bases between them. The CDR3 spells CASTLGLMTEAFF. The CDR3 region has the DNA TGTGCCAGTACTCTCGGGTTGATGACTGAAGCTTTCTTT.

This chain joins TRBV6-5 and TRBJ2-7; tentatively, D is TRBD1 (5 bases). Trimming took 6 bases from V and 0 from J, leaving 12 bases between them. CDR3 size: 14 residues. Germline V CDR1 and CDR2: MNHEY, SVGAGI. The CDR3 reads CASSPQAPSYEQYF. The CDR3 DNA follows: TGTGCCAGCAGCCCACAGGCGCCCTCCTACGAGCAGTACTTC.

This chain connects TRBV27 to TRBJ2-2; D is undetermined. The germline V and J ends were trimmed by 2 bases and 7 bases, with 8 bases remaining between them. CDR3 length equals 13 residues. Per germline, CDR1 MNHEY and CDR2 SMNVEV (reference sequence). The CDR3 here is CASSLVISGELFF. In nucleotides, the CDR3 is TGTGCCAGCAGTTTAGTCATTAGCGGGGAGCTGTTTTTT.

The V gene is TRBV7-9, the J gene TRBJ2-7, with TRBD2 identical over 11 bases. V trimming: 4 bases; J trimming: 3 bases; junction bases outside the gene matches: 5. Germline V lookup: CDR1 SEHNR, CDR2 FQNEAQ (reference sequence). This CDR3 contains 15 residues. The CDR3, as DNA: TGTGCCAGCAGCTCCACCGGGACTAGCGGCTACGAGCAGTACTTC. Translated: CASSSTGTSGYEQYF.

This clone is a singleton in its sample. The V and J genes are TRBV28 and TRBJ2-1, with D maybe TRBD1 (6 bases). Looked up from germline, CDR1 is MDHEN and CDR2 is SYDVKM. This CDR3 contains 14 residues. The V end was cut by 2 bases, the J end by 6 bases, with 11 bases between. The chain's CDR3 is CASSLVGASNEQFF. The CDR3 nucleotides are TGTGCCAGCAGTTTAGTGGGGGCAAGCAATGAGCAGTTCTTC.

This clone showed up just once. The chain carries TRBV4-3 and TRBJ2-1; 8 bases match TRBD1. CDR3 length equals 13 residues. Germline CDR1 and CDR2: LGHNA and YSLEER. V was pared by 5 bases and J by 6 bases, with 3 bases of the junction left unmatched. The DNA of the CDR3 is TGCGCCAGCAGCATGGACAGGGCCAATGAGCAGTTCTTC. Its translation: CASSMDRANEQFF.

The rearrangement links TRBV6-1 to TRBJ2-7, with D maybe TRBD1 (6 bases). The V end lost 5 bases, the J end lost 5 bases, and 13 bases lay between the germline ends. CDR1 and CDR2 (germline): MNHNS, SASEGT. There are 13 residues in the CDR3. CDR3 nucleotides: TGTGCCAGCAGTCAACGCAGGGGTGACGAGCAGTACTTC. Amino acids: CASSQRRGDEQYF.

The gene calls are TRBV5-1 and TRBJ1-6; D gene ambiguous. Trimming took 0 bases from V and 8 from J, leaving 15 bases between them. This CDR3 comprises 16 residues. Germline CDR1 is SGHRS and CDR2 is YFSETQ. CDR3 sequence: CASSLEGLGWDSPLHF. The DNA for the CDR3 is TGCGCCAGCAGCTTGGAAGGTCTAGGTTGGGATTCACCCCTCCACTTT.

The V and J genes are TRBV29-1 and TRBJ2-3, with 8 nucleotides matching TRBD1. CDR1 is SQVTM, CDR2 ANQGSEA, per germline. V was clipped by 3 bases and J by 5 bases; unmatched bases: 7. This CDR3 is built from 14 residues. CDR3 protein: CSVDPGGRGDTQYF. Here the CDR3 DNA reads TGCAGCGTTGACCCAGGGGGCAGGGGAGATACGCAGTATTTT.

This chain links TRBV5-1 with TRBJ2-2, with TRBD1 identical over 8 bases. The V segment lost 0 bases and the J segment 1 base; nucleotides outside the gene matches: 5. Germline CDR1 SGHRS, CDR2 YFSETQ. The CDR3 has 17 residues. CDR3 in amino acids: CASSLGRGTGNTGELFF. CDR3 coding DNA: TGCGCCAGCAGCTTGGGTCGCGGGACAGGGAACACCGGGGAGCTGTTTTTT.

This clone was recorded only once. The chain carries TRBV4-1 and TRBJ2-7, with D perhaps TRBD2 (5 bases). The germline V gene encodes CDR1 MGHRA and CDR2 YSYEKL. The CDR3 is made up of 13 amino acids. Trimming took off 6 bases at V and 2 bases at J, with 11 bases between the two ends. The CDR3 DNA sequence: TGCGCCAGCAGAGGGCCGGGGACCTACGAGCAGTACTTC. As protein: CASRGPGTYEQYF.

This chain uses TRBV28 with TRBJ2-2, with 9 bases identical to TRBD2. Germline trimming cut 5 bases from V and 5 bases from J; bases unmatched to any gene: 9. CDR1 is MDHEN, CDR2 SYDVKM, per germline. CDR3 length: 16 residues. CDR3 DNA sequence: TGTGCCAGCAGTGGAATAGCGGGAGTCGTAACCGGGGAGCTGTTTTTT. Its translation: CASSGIAGVVTGELFF.

The chain has TRBV4-3 and TRBJ2-7; perhaps TRBD2 as D (5 bases). V lost 0 bases and J lost 3, with 12 bases in between. The CDR3 has 15 residues. Germline V gene sequence: CDR1 LGHNA, CDR2 YSLEER. The chain's CDR3 is CASSQDNGNNYEQYF. The DNA for the CDR3 is TGCGCCAGCAGCCAAGATAACGGGAACAACTACGAGCAGTACTTC.

The J gene is TRBJ1-2, the V gene TRBV6-5; 8 bases fit TRBD1. Trimming removed 7 bases from V and 8 bases from J; junction bases left unmatched: 15. Germline V gene data show CDR1 as MNHEY and CDR2 as SVGAGI. The CDR3 consists of 15 residues. For the CDR3, the DNA is TGTGCCAGCACACTCCGGACAGGGATTTTTGAAGGCTACACCTTC. As protein: CASTLRTGIFEGYTF.

This clone was recorded only once. This rearrangement joins TRBV7-3 to TRBJ1-2; 7 bases align to TRBD1. After removal of 4 bases from V and 8 bases from J, the junction contained 13 bases not matched to a gene. The germline V gene has CDR1 SGHTA and CDR2 FQGTGA. The CDR3 contains 15 residues. The CDR3 region is CASSYRQGPTRGYTF. CDR3 DNA sequence: TGTGCCAGCAGCTACAGACAGGGACCCACAAGGGGCTACACCTTC.

The count of this clone is one. The CDR3 loop is CASRSGGNSYEQYF. The DNA of the CDR3 is TGTGCCAGCAGGAGCGGGGGGAATTCCTACGAGCAGTACTTC. The chain recombines TRBV2 with TRBJ2-7, with 9 positions matching TRBD2. The V segment lost 6 bases and the J segment 1 base; nucleotides outside the gene matches: 4. The CDR3 covers 14 residues. CDR1 is SNHLY, CDR2 FYNNEI, per germline.